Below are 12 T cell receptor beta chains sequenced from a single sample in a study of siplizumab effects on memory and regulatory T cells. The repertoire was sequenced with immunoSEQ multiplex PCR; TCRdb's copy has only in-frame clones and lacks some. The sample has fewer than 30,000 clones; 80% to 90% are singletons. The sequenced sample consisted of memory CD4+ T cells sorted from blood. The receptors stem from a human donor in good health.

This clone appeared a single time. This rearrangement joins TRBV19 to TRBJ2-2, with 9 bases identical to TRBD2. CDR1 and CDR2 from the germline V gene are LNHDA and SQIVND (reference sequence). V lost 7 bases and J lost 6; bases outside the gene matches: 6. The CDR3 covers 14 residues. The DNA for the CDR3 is TGTGCCAGTAAGGCGGGAGGGCCTCCCGGGGAGCTGTTTTTT. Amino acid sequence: CASKAGGPPGELFF.

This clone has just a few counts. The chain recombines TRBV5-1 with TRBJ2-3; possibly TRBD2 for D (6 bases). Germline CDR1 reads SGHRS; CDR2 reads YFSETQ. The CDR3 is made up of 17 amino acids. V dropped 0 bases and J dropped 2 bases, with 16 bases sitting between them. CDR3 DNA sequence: TGCGCCAGCAGCTTGGGGGTCATACCGGGACTCACAGATACGCAGTATTTT. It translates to CASSLGVIPGLTDTQYF.

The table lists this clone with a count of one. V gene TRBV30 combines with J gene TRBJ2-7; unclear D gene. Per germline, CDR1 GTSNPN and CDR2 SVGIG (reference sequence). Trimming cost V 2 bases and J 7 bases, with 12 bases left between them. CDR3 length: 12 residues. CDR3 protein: CAWSLTGREQYF. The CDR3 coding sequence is TGTGCCTGGAGTCTGACTGGGCGGGAGCAGTACTTC. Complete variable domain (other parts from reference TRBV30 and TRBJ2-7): SQTIHQWPATLVQPVGSPLSLECTVEGTSNPNLYWYRQAAGRGLQLLFYSVGIGQISSEVPQNLSASRPQDRQFILSSKKLLLSDSGFYLCAWSLTGREQYFGPGTRLTVT.

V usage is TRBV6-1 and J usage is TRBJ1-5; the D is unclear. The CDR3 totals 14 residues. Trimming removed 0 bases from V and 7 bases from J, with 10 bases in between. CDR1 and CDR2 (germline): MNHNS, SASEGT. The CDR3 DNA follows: TGTGCCAGCAGTGAAGCGACTGGGAGGCAGCCCCAGCATTTT. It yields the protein CASSEATGRQPQHF.

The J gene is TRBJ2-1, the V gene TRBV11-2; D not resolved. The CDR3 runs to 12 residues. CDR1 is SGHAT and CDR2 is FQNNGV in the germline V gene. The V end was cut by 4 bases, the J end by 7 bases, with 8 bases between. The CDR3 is CASSSAPNEQFF. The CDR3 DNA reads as TGTGCCAGCAGCTCGGCCCCTAATGAGCAGTTCTTC.

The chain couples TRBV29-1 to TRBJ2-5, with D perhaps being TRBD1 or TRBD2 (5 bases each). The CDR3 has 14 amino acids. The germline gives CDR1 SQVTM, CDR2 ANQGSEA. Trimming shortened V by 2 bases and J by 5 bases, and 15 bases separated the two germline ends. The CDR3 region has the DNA TGCAGCGTTGAAAGTTCAGGGTGGGGGGAGACCCAGTACTTC. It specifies CSVESSGWGETQYF.

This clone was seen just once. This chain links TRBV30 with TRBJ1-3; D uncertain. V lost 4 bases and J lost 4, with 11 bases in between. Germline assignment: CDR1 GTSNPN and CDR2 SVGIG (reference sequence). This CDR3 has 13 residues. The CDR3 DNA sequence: TGTGCCTGGAACTACGGCGGGGGAAACACCATATATTTT. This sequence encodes CAWNYGGGNTIYF.

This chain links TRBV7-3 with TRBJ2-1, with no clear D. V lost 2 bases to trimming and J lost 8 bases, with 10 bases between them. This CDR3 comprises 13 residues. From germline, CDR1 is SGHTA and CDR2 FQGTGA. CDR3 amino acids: CASSLRFQDEQFF. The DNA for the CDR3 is TGTGCCAGCAGCTTACGGTTTCAGGATGAGCAGTTCTTC.

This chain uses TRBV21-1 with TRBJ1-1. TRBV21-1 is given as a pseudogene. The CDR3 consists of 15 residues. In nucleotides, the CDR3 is TGTGCCAGCAGCAGAGAAGGCAGGGAGGGGACTGAAGCTTTCTTT. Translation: CASSREGREGTEAFF.

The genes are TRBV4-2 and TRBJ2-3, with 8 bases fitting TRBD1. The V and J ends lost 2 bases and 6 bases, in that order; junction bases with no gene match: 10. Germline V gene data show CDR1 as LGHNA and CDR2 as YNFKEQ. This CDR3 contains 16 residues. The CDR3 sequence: CASSQSLRQGSDTQYF. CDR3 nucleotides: TGTGCCAGCAGCCAATCGCTAAGACAGGGGAGCGATACGCAGTATTTT.

CDR3 DNA: TGTGCCAGTAGCCAATTCCTCGTCCCCCCTGAAGCTTTCTTT. It encodes CASSQFLVPPEAFF. J is TRBJ1-1 and V is TRBV19; D gene uncertain. Between the trimmed V and J ends, which lost 6 bases and 6 bases, there was a span of 17 bases. Germline V CDR1 and CDR2: LNHDA, SQIVND (reference sequence). This CDR3 comprises 14 residues.

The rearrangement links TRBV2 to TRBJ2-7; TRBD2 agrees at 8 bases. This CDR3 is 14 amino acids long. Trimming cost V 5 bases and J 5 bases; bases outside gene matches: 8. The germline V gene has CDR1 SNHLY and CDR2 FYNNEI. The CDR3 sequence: CASSSSGRVNEQYF. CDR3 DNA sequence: TGTGCCAGCAGTTCCAGCGGGAGAGTTAACGAGCAGTACTTC.